This T cell receptor beta chain was sequenced for a study of cytomegalovirus exposure and HLA in healthy donors. Study-level results: Later analysis associated a missense DCLRE1C variant with TCR beta V- and J-gene trimming.

The PCR employed 60 Vbeta primers together with 13 Jbeta primers. TCRdb's table, derived via immunoSEQ multiplex PCR, lists solely in-frame clones and lacks some. The table has around 180,000 clones, roughly 77% seen once. Germline-derived CDR1 and CDR2 are SGHTA and FQGNSA. This CDR3 contains 14 residues. V dropped 1 base and J dropped 8 bases, with 14 bases sitting between them. A word on this clone: Its antigen is currently unknown.

The sequence came from a woman between 45 and 65 years old in good health and CMV-seronegative. Sequenced material: PBMCs. This rearrangement joins TRBV7-2 to TRBJ1-2; TRBD1 is a possible D gene (5 bases). CDR3 in amino acids: CASSLDRQRRGYTF. CDR3 DNA: TGTGCCAGCAGCTTAGACCGACAGAGAAGGGGCTACACCTTC.